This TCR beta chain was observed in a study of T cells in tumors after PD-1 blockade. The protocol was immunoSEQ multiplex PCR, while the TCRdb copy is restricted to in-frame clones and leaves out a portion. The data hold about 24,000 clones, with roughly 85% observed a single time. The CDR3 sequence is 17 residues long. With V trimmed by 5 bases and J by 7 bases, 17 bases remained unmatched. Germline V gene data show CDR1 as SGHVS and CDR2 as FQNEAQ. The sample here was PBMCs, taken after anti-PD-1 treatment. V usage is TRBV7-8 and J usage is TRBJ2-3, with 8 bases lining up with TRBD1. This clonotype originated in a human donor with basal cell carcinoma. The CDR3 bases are TGTGCCAGCAGCCTTCCCCCCGGGACAGGAGCCCCTAATACGCAGTATTTT. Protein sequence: CASSLPPGTGAPNTQYF.